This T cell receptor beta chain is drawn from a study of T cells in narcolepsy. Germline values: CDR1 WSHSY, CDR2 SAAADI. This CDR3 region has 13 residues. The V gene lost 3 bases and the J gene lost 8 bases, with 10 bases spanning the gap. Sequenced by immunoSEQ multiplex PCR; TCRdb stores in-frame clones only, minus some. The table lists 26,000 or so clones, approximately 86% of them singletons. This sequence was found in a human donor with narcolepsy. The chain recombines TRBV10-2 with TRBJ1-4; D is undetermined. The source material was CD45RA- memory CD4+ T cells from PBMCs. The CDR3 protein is CASSDRETEKLFF. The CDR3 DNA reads TGCGCCAGCAGTGATAGGGAGACGGAAAAACTGTTTTTT.